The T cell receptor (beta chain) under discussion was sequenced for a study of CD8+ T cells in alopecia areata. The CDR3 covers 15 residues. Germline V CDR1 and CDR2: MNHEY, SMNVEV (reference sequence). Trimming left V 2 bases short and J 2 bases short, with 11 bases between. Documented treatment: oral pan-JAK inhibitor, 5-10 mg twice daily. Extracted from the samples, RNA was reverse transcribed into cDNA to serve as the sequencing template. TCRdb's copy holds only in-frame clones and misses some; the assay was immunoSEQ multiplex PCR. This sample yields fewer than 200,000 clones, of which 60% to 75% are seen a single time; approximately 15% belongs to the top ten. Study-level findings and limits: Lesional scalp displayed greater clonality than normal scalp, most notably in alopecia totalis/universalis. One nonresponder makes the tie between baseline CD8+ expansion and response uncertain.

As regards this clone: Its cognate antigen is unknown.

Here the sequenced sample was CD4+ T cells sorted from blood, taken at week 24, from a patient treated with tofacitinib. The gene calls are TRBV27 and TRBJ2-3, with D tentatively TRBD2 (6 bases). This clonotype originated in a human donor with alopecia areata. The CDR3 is CASSLRRGLTDTQYF. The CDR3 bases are TGTGCCAGCAGTTTACGGCGGGGTCTCACAGATACGCAGTATTTT.